A single sample is the source of the 20 T cell receptor beta chains below, sequenced in a study of radiotherapy plus CTLA-4 blockade in lung cancer. Clones were read by immunoSEQ multiplex PCR, and TCRdb kept only the in-frame ones, dropping some. The sample records about 110,000 clones, around 85% being singletons. The sequenced sample was peripheral blood, obtained from a patient treated with radiotherapy plus ipilimumab. These receptors all come from a human donor with non-small cell lung cancer that progressed on radiotherapy plus ipilimumab. Some clones in this sample may be carry-over from other donors' samples.

This clone occurred a few times. The V and J genes are TRBV7-8 and TRBJ2-6; D remains unclear. Trimming took off 1 base at V and 4 bases at J, with 8 bases between the two ends. This CDR3 comprises 15 residues. In germline, CDR1 is SGHVS, CDR2 FQNEAQ. The CDR3 protein is CASSLVSRGANVLTF. The CDR3 DNA reads TGTGCCAGCAGCTTAGTCTCGAGGGGGGCCAACGTCCTGACTTTC.

This chain links TRBV9 with TRBJ1-4, with no clear D. Trimming removed 4 bases at V and 4 bases at J, with 20 bases between. Germline V CDR1 and CDR2: SGDLS, YYNGEE. The CDR3 sequence is 17 residues long. CDR3 sequence: CASSLGSPLGINEKLFF. CDR3 bases: TGTGCCAGCAGCCTCGGCTCCCCGCTGGGCATTAATGAAAAACTGTTTTTT.

V usage is TRBV5-1 and J usage is TRBJ2-3; the D gene is possibly TRBD1 (6 bases). CDR3 length: 15 residues. V lost 1 base and J lost 4, with 13 bases in between. Germline values: CDR1 SGHRS, CDR2 YFSETQ. The CDR3 reads CASSLTGAGADTQYF. CDR3 DNA sequence: TGCGCCAGCAGCTTGACAGGCGCAGGGGCAGATACGCAGTATTTT.

CDR3 coding DNA: TGTGCCAGCAGTTACAAGGGGGGTAATTCACCCCTCCACTTT. Amino acids: CASSYKGGNSPLHF. The chain couples TRBV6-5 to TRBJ1-6; D perhaps matches TRBD1 (6 bases). The CDR3 sequence is 14 residues long. With 2 bases removed from V and 6 bases from J, the gap between germline ends came to 8 bases. The germline V gene encodes CDR1 MNHEY and CDR2 SVGAGI.

This clone was observed once. V gene TRBV21-1 combines with J gene TRBJ1-1. TRBV21-1 is a pseudogene locus. This CDR3 is 12 amino acids long. The CDR3 DNA reads as TGTGCAGCGATGGTCGGGCGGGGAGAAGCTTTCTTT. Its protein is CAAMVGRGEAFF.

The V gene is TRBV4-1, the J gene TRBJ1-5; D is perhaps TRBD1 (5 bases). The V gene's germline CDR1 is MGHRA and CDR2 YSYEKL. The CDR3 extends over 14 amino acids. V was trimmed by 1 base and J by 6 bases, leaving 10 bases between them. The CDR3 region is CASSQVPGTQPQHF. In nucleotides, the CDR3 is TGCGCCAGCAGCCAAGTTCCAGGGACTCAGCCCCAGCATTTT.

This clone was recorded a few times. This rearrangement joins TRBV6-5 to TRBJ2-3; maybe TRBD1 (5 bases). CDR1 and CDR2 (germline): MNHEY, SVGAGI. There are 15 residues in the CDR3. V was cut by 0 bases and J by 4 bases, with 11 bases left in between. The CDR3 reads CASSYSGAAPDTQYF. The CDR3 DNA reads as TGTGCCAGCAGTTACTCTGGGGCTGCTCCAGATACGCAGTATTTT.

This sequence joins TRBV11-2 and TRBJ1-5; 10 bases match TRBD1. The CDR3 covers 17 residues. V dropped 6 bases and J dropped 0; count of bases not matched to a gene: 8. Germline CDR1 SGHAT, CDR2 FQNNGV. CDR3 protein: CASSTGTGVSSNQPQHF. The CDR3 coding sequence is TGTGCCAGCAGTACCGGGACAGGGGTTAGTAGCAATCAGCCCCAGCATTTT.

The chain carries TRBV18 and TRBJ2-7, with D possibly matching TRBD1 (5 bases). Germline CDR1 is KGHSH and CDR2 is LQKENI. V was pared by 0 bases and J by 5 bases, with 11 bases between. The CDR3 totals 14 residues. This CDR3 is CASSPPRQGHEQYF. CDR3 DNA sequence: TGTGCCAGCTCACCACCTCGGCAGGGTCACGAGCAGTACTTC.

This clone was detected only a few times. The chain has TRBV5-6 and TRBJ1-4; weak D call: TRBD1 (5 bases). The germline V gene encodes CDR1 SGHDT and CDR2 YYEEEE. The CDR3 is 15 amino acids. Trimming removed 3 bases at V and 4 bases at J, with 13 bases between. This CDR3 is CASSSTTAHNEKLFF. The CDR3 region has the DNA TGTGCCAGCAGCTCTACGACAGCCCATAATGAAAAACTGTTTTTT.

This chain uses TRBV5-1 with TRBJ2-3; D ambiguous. The CDR3 is 14 residues long. Per the germline V gene, CDR1 is SGHRS and CDR2 is YFSETQ. The V gene lost 2 bases and the J gene lost 5 bases, with 12 bases spanning the gap. CDR3 nucleotide sequence: TGCGCCAGCAGCTTTGAACCCCGAGGAGATACGCAGTATTTT. Translation gives CASSFEPRGDTQYF.

The J gene is TRBJ2-7, the V gene TRBV10-3; 7 nucleotides match TRBD1. Germline lookup yields CDR1 ENHRY and CDR2 SYGVKD. The J segment lost 1 base and the V segment lost 11 bases, leaving 8 bases of the junction unmatched. The CDR3 is 13 amino acids. Written as DNA, the CDR3 is TGTGCCTCCGGGCGGACAGGATCCTACGAGCAGTACTTC. The encoded protein is CASGRTGSYEQYF.

V and J are TRBV2 and TRBJ2-3; no clear D gene. The CDR3 totals 15 residues. Germline loops: CDR1 SNHLY, CDR2 FYNNEI. V was shortened by 3 bases and J by 0 bases, with 10 bases between the two germline ends. CDR3 sequence (DNA): TGTGCCAGCAGTGATGGGGATACTAGCACAGATACGCAGTATTTT. Translated: CASSDGDTSTDTQYF.

The chain has TRBV5-6 and TRBJ2-2; 7 nucleotides match TRBD1. The CDR3 length is 15 residues. Per germline, CDR1 SGHDT and CDR2 YYEEEE. V was pared by 3 bases and J by 6 bases, with 8 bases of the junction left unmatched. CDR3 sequence: CASSWGTEAPGELFF. The CDR3 region has the DNA TGTGCCAGCAGCTGGGGGACAGAGGCCCCCGGGGAGCTGTTTTTT.

The genes are TRBV10-3 and TRBJ2-7; TRBD1 matches at 7 bases. Germline V gene lookup returns CDR1 ENHRY and CDR2 SYGVKD. The CDR3 sequence is 13 residues long. After removal of 4 bases from V and 2 bases from J, the junction contained 2 bases not matched to a gene. DNA for the CDR3: TGTGCCATCAGTGGGGGGACAGCCTACGAGCAGTACTTC. It encodes CAISGGTAYEQYF.

Concerning this clone: This CDR3 is also generated by other DNA sequences in the sample. The CDR3 sequence is CASSPSRVGELFF. As DNA, the CDR3 is TGTGCCAGCAGCCCTAGTCGGGTCGGGGAGCTGTTTTTT. The J gene is TRBJ2-2, the V gene TRBV7-9; the D is unclear. CDR1 is SEHNR and CDR2 is FQNEAQ in the germline V gene (reference sequence). The V gene lost 5 bases and the J gene lost 7 bases, with 11 bases spanning the gap. The CDR3 is 13 amino acids. The full variable domain, its missing parts supplied by reference TRBV7-9 and TRBJ2-2, is DTGVSQNPRHKITKRGQNVTFRCDPISEHNRLYWYRQTLGQGPEFLTYFQNEAQLEKSRLLSDRFSAERPKGSFSTLEIQRTEQGDSAMYLCASSPSRVGELFFGEGSRLTVL.

This clone appeared once. V is TRBV28 and J is TRBJ2-7; D not resolved. The length of the CDR3 is 10 residues. V was pared by 10 bases and J by 6 bases, with 10 bases between. Germline CDR1 reads MDHEN; CDR2 reads SYDVKM. In DNA, the CDR3 is TGTGCCACCGTGGGTATCGAGCAGTACTTC. This sequence encodes CATVGIEQYF.

The gene calls are TRBV5-1 and TRBJ2-3; D is uncertain. The CDR3 spans 15 residues. Trimming took 0 bases from V and 0 from J, leaving 8 bases between them. Germline V lookup: CDR1 SGHRS, CDR2 YFSETQ. CDR3 protein: CASSLGPSSTDTQYF. Written as DNA, the CDR3 is TGCGCCAGCAGCTTGGGGCCATCTAGCACAGATACGCAGTATTTT.

The chain carries TRBV5-4 and TRBJ1-6; TRBD1 is a possible D gene (5 bases). Germline CDR1 SGHNT, CDR2 YYREEE (reference sequence). V was clipped by 2 bases and J by 10 bases, with 13 bases between them. This CDR3 region has 14 residues. CDR3 bases: TGTGCCAGCAGCTTTTATAGGGGAGGGTCACCCCTCCACTTT. Its protein product is CASSFYRGGSPLHF.

The V gene is TRBV28, the J gene TRBJ1-2; no definite D call. Germline V gives CDR1 MDHEN, CDR2 SYDVKM. This CDR3 has 13 residues. With 3 bases removed from V and 3 bases from J, the gap between germline ends came to 8 bases. CDR3 sequence (DNA): TGTGCCAGCAGTTTTTTCCCGGACTATGGCTACACCTTC. Its protein product is CASSFFPDYGYTF.